Below are 10 T cell receptor beta chains sequenced from a single sample in a study of control samples from healthy donors and cancer patients. Produced via immunoSEQ multiplex PCR; TCRdb's table is partial and in-frame only. The repertoire has tens of thousands of clones, around nine tenths of them found once; the top ten carry approximately 5.1%. The sequencing input was blood. These receptors were collected from a woman aged 45-65 years in good health.

Only one count was recorded for this clone. V is TRBV10-3 and J is TRBJ2-7; the D is unclear. The CDR3 consists of 13 residues. The V gene lost 2 bases and the J gene lost 2 bases, with 7 bases spanning the gap. CDR1 and CDR2 (germline): ENHRY, SYGVKD. This chain's CDR3 is CAISERTAYEQYF. The CDR3 DNA reads as TGTGCCATCAGTGAGCGAACAGCCTACGAGCAGTACTTC.

This clone was seen only once. The gene calls are TRBV10-3 and TRBJ1-3; 8 bases align to TRBD1. The CDR3 totals 15 residues. From germline, CDR1 is ENHRY and CDR2 SYGVKD. The junction had 7 bases not matched to a gene; V was cut back by 5 bases and J by 4 bases. CDR3 bases: TGTGCCATCAGTCCAGGGGGCGCGGCCGGAAACACCATATATTTT. Protein product: CAISPGGAAGNTIYF.

The chain couples TRBV29-1 to TRBJ1-3; D remains ambiguous. The V gene lost 3 bases and the J gene lost 0 bases, with 9 bases spanning the gap. The V gene's germline CDR1 is SQVTM and CDR2 ANQGSEA. The CDR3 is made up of 14 amino acids. Written as DNA, the CDR3 is TGCAGCGTTGATCTAACTGGCTCTGGAAACACCATATATTTT. Protein: CSVDLTGSGNTIYF.

The V call is TRBV4-1, the J call TRBJ1-5; TRBD1 aligns across 7 bases. From germline, CDR1 is MGHRA and CDR2 YSYEKL. Trimming removed 4 bases from V and 0 bases from J; junction bases left unmatched: 18. The CDR3 has 20 amino acids. The CDR3 sequence: CASSLLAEDRRSYSNQPQHF. The CDR3 nucleotides are TGCGCCAGCAGCCTACTAGCCGAGGACAGGAGATCGTATAGCAATCAGCCCCAGCATTTT.

The chain combines TRBV21-1 with TRBJ2-7; whether TRBD1, the table's D call, matches the DNA was not checked. TRBV21-1 is described as a pseudogene. There are 17 residues in the CDR3. This CDR3 is CASSKGRPGQGSHEQYF. The DNA for the CDR3 is TGTGCCAGCAGCAAAGGGCGCCCGGGACAGGGGAGCCACGAGCAGTACTTC.

This chain uses TRBV14 with TRBJ1-1, with 9 positions matching TRBD1. CDR1 SGHDN and CDR2 FVKESK come from the germline V gene. This CDR3 has 20 amino acids. The junction had 19 bases not matched to a gene; V was cut back by 1 base and J by 4 bases. CDR3 loop: CASSQAPTGTGSFSVTEAFF. The CDR3 nucleotides are TGTGCCAGCAGCCAAGCTCCTACCGGGACAGGGAGTTTTAGCGTCACTGAAGCTTTCTTT.

This sequence joins TRBV24-1 and TRBJ1-3, with 8 bases lining up with TRBD1. The CDR3 loop spans 15 amino acids. J was trimmed by 3 bases and V by 0 bases; bases with no gene match: 0. Germline V gene sequence: CDR1 KGHDR, CDR2 SFDVKD. The CDR3 DNA reads as TGTGCCACCAGTGATTTGGGACAGGGTGGAAACACCATATATTTT. It translates to CATSDLGQGGNTIYF.

The chain is built from TRBV14 and TRBJ1-1, with unresolved D. With 4 bases removed from V and 4 bases from J, the gap between germline ends came to 7 bases. Germline values: CDR1 SGHDN, CDR2 FVKESK. CDR3 length: 12 amino acids. The CDR3 sequence: CASSRLTTEAFF. Here the CDR3 DNA reads TGTGCCAGCAGCCGCCTAACCACTGAAGCTTTCTTT.

CDR3 region: CASSLEALALGTDTQYF. The CDR3 DNA reads TGTGCCAGCAGCTTAGAAGCTCTTGCGTTAGGCACAGATACGCAGTATTTT. This chain links TRBV7-2 with TRBJ2-3; D is unresolved. Deletions cut 1 base from V and 1 base from J, with 15 bases between. CDR1 SGHTA and CDR2 FQGNSA come from the germline V gene. CDR3 length equals 17 residues.

V is TRBV5-6 and J is TRBJ1-5; D unresolved. Trimming stripped 2 bases from V and 3 bases from J, with 3 bases between. Germline CDR1 reads SGHDT; CDR2 reads YYEEEE. This CDR3 contains 12 residues. CDR3 sequence (DNA): TGTGCCAGCAGCTTCTTCAATCAGCCCCAGCATTTT. Translating it yields CASSFFNQPQHF. The whole variable domain, filled in from reference TRBV5-6 and TRBJ1-5, reads DAGVTQSPTHLIKTRGQQVTLRCSPKSGHDTVSWYQQALGQGPQFIFQYYEEEERQRGNFPDRFSGHQFPNYSSELNVNALLLGDSALYLCASSFFNQPQHFGDGTRLSIL.